This T cell receptor beta chain was sequenced for a study of vaccination effects on CD4 cells after COVID-19. In the study overall: Samples taken from a few convalescent patients early and late after vaccination were obtained. Sampling occurred a median 72 days post second dose, range 14 to 241. Findings and limits, study-wide: Most post-vaccine spike-reactive clones in convalescents were new, not infection-derived.

The data were produced by immunoSEQ multiplex PCR, yet TCRdb's version contains in-frame clones alone and is incomplete. The table lists tens of thousands of clones, about 76% of them singletons. After less than twelve days in culture, the CD4+ T cells were isolated. Confirmation by PCR established that the person had SARS-CoV-2 infection between March and December 2020. Vaccination of participants consisted of two doses of either the BNT162b2 or mRNA-1273 vaccine. Fresh IL-2-containing medium replaced half the medium on days 3 and 7. This CDR3 has 17 residues. V lost 0 bases, J lost 5 bases, and 4 bases stayed unmatched. CDR1 and CDR2 from the germline V gene are LGHNA and YSLEER. Of note for this clone: What it recognizes is unknown.

The clonotype originates from a human donor who had a prior SARS-CoV-2 infection. The rearrangement joins TRBV4-3 to TRBJ2-1, with 13 nucleotides matching TRBD2. Sample: CD4+ T cells from PBMCs cultured without peptide, taken after COVID-19 vaccination. CDR3 amino acids: CASSQDVGLAGDNEQFF. CDR3 in DNA: TGCGCCAGCAGCCAAGATGTCGGACTAGCGGGAGACAATGAGCAGTTCTTC.